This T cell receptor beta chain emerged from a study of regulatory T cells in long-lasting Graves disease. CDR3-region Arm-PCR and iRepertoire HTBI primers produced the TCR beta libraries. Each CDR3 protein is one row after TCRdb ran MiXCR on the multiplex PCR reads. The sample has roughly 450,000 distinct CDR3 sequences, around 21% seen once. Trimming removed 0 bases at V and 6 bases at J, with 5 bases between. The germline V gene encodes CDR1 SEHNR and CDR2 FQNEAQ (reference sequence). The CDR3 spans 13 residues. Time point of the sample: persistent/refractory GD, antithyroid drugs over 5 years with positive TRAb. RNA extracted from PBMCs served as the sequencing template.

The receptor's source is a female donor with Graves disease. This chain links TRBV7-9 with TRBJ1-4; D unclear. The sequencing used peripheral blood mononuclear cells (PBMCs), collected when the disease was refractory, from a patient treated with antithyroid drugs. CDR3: CASSLAPDEKLFF. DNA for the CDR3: TGTGCCAGCAGCTTAGCACCAGATGAAAAACTGTTTTTT.